This TCR beta chain was documented in a study of molecular identifiers for immune sequencing clone quantification. Study information: Replicates involved a five-way split of RNA from around 20,000 or 99,000 naive CD8 cells, with sequencing of four. Overall study findings and caveats: Identical TCR molecules that share a barcode could lead to an underestimation of highly expanded clone sizes.

In regard to this clonotype: The antigen remains undetermined.

Sorted naive CD8 T cells were those defined as CD8+CD4-CCR7+CD45RA+. CDR1 MNHEY and CDR2 SVGAGI come from the germline V gene. This CDR3 has 15 residues. The ends lost 4 bases at V and 3 bases at J; junction bases unmatched: 9. TCRdb independently ran MiXCR on the PCR reads; one entry per CDR3 protein. This table holds under 600,000 distinct CDR3 sequences, roughly 24% found once. This rearrangement joins TRBV6-5 to TRBJ2-7, with 7 nucleotides matching TRBD1. Material: naive CD8+ T cells from blood, with Jurkat cell RNA spiked in. Subset meaning: FACS-sorted CD8+CD4-CCR7+CD45RA+ naive T cells. This clonotype was obtained from a human donor in good health. Some libraries in this study had Jurkat cell RNA spiked in. CDR3 bases: TGTGCCAGCAGTTCATGGGACAGAGAGGTCTACGAGCAGTACTTC. Encoded protein: CASSSWDREVYEQYF.